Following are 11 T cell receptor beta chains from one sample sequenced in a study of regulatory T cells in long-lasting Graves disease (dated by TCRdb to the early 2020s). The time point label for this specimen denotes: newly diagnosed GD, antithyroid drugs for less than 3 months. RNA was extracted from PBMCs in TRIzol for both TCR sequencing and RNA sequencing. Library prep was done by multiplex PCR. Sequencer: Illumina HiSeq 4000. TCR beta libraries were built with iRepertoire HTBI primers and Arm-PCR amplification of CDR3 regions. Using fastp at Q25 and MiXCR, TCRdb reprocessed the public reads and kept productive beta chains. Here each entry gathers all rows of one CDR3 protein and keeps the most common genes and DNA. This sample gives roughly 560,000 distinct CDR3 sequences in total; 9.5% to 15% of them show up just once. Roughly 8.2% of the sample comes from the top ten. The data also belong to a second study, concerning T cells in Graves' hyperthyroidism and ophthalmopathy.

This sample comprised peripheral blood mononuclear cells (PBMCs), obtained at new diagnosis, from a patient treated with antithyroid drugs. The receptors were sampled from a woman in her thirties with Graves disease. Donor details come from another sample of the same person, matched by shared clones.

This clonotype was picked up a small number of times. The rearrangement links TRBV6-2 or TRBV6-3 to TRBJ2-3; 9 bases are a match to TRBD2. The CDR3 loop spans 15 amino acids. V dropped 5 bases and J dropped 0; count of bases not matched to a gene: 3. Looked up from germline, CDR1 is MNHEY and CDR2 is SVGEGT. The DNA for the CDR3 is TGTGCCAGCAGTGCTAGCGGGATTAGCACAGATACGCAGTATTTT. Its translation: CASSASGISTDTQYF.

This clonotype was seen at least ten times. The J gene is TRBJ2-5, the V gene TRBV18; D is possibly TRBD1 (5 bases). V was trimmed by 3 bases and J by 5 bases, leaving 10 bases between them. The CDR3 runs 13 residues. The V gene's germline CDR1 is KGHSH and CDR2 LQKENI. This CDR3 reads CASSPDSLETQYF. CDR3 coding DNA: TGTGCCAGCTCACCTGACAGTTTGGAGACCCAGTACTTC.

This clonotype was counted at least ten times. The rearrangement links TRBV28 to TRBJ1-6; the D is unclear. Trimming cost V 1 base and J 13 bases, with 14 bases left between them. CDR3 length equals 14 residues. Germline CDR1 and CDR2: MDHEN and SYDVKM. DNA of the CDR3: TGTGCCAGCAGTTTATTCCGGGCTATCGGCCCCCTCCACTTT. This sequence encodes CASSLFRAIGPLHF.

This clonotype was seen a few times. Here the CDR3 reads CASGELAGVDTQYF. Written as DNA, the CDR3 is TGTGCCAGCGGCGAACTAGCGGGAGTTGATACGCAGTATTTT. This chain uses TRBV5-6 with TRBJ2-3; 11 bases are shared with TRBD2. CDR3 size: 14 residues. Germline CDR1 is SGHDT and CDR2 is YYEEEE. The trim removed 7 bases at V and 6 bases at J, leaving 7 bases unmatched.

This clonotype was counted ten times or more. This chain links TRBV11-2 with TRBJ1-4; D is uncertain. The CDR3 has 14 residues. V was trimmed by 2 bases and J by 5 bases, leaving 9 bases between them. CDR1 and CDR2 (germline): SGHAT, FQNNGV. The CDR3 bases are TGTGCCAGCAGCTTAACCAGCTGGAATGAAAAACTGTTTTTT. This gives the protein CASSLTSWNEKLFF. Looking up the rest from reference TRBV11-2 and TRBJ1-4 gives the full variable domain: EAGVAQSPRYKIIEKRQSVAFWCNPISGHATLYWYQQILGQGPKLLIQFQNNGVVDDSQLPKDRFSAERLKGVDSTLKIQPAKLEDSAVYLCASSLTSWNEKLFFGSGTQLSVL.

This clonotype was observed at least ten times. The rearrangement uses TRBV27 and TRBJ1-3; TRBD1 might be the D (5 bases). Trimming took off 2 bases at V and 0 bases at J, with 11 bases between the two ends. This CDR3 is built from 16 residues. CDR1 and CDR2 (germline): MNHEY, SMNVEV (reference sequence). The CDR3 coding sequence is TGTGCCAGCAGTTTAACAGGCGTTAACTCTGGAAACACCATATATTTT. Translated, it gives CASSLTGVNSGNTIYF.

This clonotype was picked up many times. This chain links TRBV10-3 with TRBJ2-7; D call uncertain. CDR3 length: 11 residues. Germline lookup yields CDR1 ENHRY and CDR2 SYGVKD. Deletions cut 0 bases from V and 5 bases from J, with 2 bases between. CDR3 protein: CAISESHEQYF. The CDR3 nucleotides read TGTGCCATCAGTGAGTCGCACGAGCAGTACTTC.

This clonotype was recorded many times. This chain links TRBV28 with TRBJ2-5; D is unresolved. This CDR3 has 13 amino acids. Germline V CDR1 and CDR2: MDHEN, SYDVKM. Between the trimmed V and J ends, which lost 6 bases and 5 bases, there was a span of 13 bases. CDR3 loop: CASSSFNAETQYF. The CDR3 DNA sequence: TGTGCCAGCAGCTCGTTCAATGCGGAGACCCAGTACTTC.

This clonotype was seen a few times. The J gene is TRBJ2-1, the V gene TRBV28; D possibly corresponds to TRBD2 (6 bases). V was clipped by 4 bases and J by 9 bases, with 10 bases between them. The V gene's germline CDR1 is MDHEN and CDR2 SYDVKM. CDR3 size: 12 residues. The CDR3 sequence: CASSWMGGEQFF. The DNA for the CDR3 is TGTGCCAGCAGTTGGATGGGGGGTGAGCAGTTCTTC.

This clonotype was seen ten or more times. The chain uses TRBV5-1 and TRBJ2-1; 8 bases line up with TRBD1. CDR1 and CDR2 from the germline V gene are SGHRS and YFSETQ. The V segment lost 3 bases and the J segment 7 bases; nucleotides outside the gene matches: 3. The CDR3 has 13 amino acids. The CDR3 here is CASSSYRGNEQFF. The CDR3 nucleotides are TGCGCCAGCAGCTCCTACAGGGGGAATGAGCAGTTCTTC.

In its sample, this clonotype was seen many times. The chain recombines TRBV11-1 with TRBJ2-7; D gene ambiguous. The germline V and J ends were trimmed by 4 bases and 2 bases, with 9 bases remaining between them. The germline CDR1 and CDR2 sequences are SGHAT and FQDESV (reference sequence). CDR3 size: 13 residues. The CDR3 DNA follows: TGTGCCAGCAGCTCCGAGGATCCCTACGAGCAGTACTTC. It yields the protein CASSSEDPYEQYF. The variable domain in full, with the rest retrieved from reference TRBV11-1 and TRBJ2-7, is EAEVAQSPRYKITEKSQAVAFWCDPISGHATLYWYRQILGQGPELLVQFQDESVVDDSQLPKDRFSAERLKGVDSTLKIQPAELGDSAMYLCASSSEDPYEQYFGPGTRLTVT.